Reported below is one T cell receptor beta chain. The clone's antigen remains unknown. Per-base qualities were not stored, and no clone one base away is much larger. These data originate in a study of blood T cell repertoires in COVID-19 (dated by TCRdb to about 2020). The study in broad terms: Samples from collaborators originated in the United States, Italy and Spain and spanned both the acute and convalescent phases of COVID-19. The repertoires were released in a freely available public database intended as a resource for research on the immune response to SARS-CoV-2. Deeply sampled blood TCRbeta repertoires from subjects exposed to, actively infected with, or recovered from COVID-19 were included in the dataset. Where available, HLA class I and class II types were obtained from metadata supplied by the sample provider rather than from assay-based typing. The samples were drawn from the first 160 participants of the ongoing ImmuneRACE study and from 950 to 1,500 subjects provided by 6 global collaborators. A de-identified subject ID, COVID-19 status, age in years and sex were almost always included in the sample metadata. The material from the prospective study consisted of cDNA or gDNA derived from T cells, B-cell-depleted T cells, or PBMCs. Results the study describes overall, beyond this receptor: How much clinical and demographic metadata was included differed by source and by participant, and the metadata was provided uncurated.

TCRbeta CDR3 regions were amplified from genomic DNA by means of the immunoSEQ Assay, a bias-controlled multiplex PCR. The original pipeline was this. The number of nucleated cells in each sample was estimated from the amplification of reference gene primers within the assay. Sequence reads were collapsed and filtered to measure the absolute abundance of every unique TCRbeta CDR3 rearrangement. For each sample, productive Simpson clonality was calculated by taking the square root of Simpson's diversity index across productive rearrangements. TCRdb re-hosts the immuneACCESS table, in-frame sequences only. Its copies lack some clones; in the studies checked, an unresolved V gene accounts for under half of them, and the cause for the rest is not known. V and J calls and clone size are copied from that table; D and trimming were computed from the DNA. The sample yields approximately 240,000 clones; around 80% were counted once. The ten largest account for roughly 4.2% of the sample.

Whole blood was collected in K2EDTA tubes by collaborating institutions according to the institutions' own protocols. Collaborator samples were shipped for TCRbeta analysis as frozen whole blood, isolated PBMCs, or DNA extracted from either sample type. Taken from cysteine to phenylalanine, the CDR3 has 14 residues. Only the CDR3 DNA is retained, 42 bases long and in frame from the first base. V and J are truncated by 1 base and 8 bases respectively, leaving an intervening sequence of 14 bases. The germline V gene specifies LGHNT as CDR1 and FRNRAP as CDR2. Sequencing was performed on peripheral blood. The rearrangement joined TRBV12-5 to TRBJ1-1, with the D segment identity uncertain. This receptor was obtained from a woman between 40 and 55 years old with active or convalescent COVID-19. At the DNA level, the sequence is TGTGCTAGTGGTTTGGCCGAATACATTAAGGAAGCTTTCTTT. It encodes CASGLAEYIKEAFF.